This TCR beta chain came from a study of a mutant IDH1 vaccine in newly diagnosed glioma. Study background: Vaccinations were initiated 4-6 weeks following radiotherapy alone, or were given together with temozolomide cycles. Treatment recipients were approximately 62% male and around 40% female, and their mean age was roughly 40 years. Earlier treatment was radiotherapy, temozolomide, or both, with most getting both.

A note on this clone: Its antigen is as yet unknown.

Whole-study results and caveats: Overall, 90% to 95% of patients had vaccine-induced immune responses.

As to time point: week 47, end of study. Topical imiquimod was applied with each vaccine dose, which held 300 ug of mutant IDH1 20-mer peptide. Profiled with immunoSEQ multiplex PCR; TCRdb holds only in-frame clones, not every one. The table has 55,000 to 65,000 clones, about 79% seen once. There are 13 residues in the CDR3. CDR1 is WNHNN and CDR2 is SYGVQD in the germline V gene (reference sequence). The J segment lost 5 bases and the V segment lost 5 bases, leaving 2 bases of the junction unmatched. The sequence came from a man aged 50 or older with glioma. This specimen was PBMCs, taken from a glioma patient whose treatment included an IDH1 peptide vaccine. V and J are TRBV10-1 and TRBJ2-2; 7 bases align to TRBD1. The CDR3 sequence: CASSSQGTGELFF. The CDR3 DNA reads as TGCGCCAGCAGTTCACAGGGGACCGGGGAGCTGTTTTTT.